Here is one TCR beta chain with its context. This record comes from a study of cytomegalovirus exposure and HLA in healthy donors. Trimming took off 5 bases at V and 0 bases at J, with 19 bases between the two ends. Germline V gives CDR1 SGHAT, CDR2 FQNNGV. The CDR3 is made up of 17 amino acids. Both 60 Vbeta primers and 13 Jbeta primers went into the PCR. Clones were read by immunoSEQ multiplex PCR, and TCRdb kept only the in-frame ones, dropping some. The repertoire has approximately 120,000 clones, approximately 70% of them found once; the top ten carry more than 4.5%. The TCR sequence derives from a man aged 60 to 69 in good health and CMV-seropositive. The chain is built from TRBV11-2 and TRBJ1-1, with a weak D call TRBD1 (5 bases). Sample: PBMCs. CDR3 loop: CASSPSMGLGMNTEAFF. CDR3 bases: TGTGCCAGCAGCCCTAGCATGGGACTGGGAATGAACACTGAAGCTTTCTTT.